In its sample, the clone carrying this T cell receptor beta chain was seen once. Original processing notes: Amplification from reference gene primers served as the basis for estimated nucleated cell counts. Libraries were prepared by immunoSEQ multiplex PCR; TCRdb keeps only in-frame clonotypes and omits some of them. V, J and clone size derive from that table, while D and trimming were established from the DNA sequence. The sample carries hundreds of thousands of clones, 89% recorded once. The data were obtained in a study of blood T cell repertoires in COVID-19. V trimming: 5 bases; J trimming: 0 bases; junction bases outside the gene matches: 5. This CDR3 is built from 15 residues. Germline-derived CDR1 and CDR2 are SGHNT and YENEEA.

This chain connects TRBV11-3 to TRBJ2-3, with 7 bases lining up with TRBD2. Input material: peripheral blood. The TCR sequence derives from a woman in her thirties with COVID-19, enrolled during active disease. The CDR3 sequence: CASSRSGVSTDTQYF. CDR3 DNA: TGTGCCAGCAGCCGCAGCGGGGTAAGCACAGATACGCAGTATTTT.